One sample yielded the 27 T cell receptor beta chains listed below, sequenced in a study of blood T cells in healthy people across ages. Together with a sample-barcoded 5' primer, a J-beta primer mix was included in a second PCR lasting about 7 to 11 cycles. TCRdb redid the calling of the 5' RACE reads with MiXCR, one entry per CDR3 protein. The sample lists some 1,800,000 distinct CDR3 sequences, approximately 39% occurring once. Sample: blood. The source is a human donor in good health.

This rearrangement joins TRBV29-1 to TRBJ2-7; tentatively, D is TRBD1 (6 bases). Germline V gene sequence: CDR1 SQVTM, CDR2 ANQGSEA. The CDR3 contains 13 residues. CDR3 protein: CGPSVGARYEQYF. Written as DNA, the CDR3 is TGCGGCCCCAGTGTGGGGGCGCGCTACGAGCAGTACTTC.

A few counts support this clonotype. The rearrangement links TRBV28 to TRBJ1-4; 7 bases align to TRBD1. Germline V CDR1 and CDR2: MDHEN, SYDVKM. Trimming took 8 bases from V and 3 from J; bases not matched to a gene: 6. The CDR3 runs 14 residues. The CDR3 DNA is TGTGCCAGCCTACCCGGGACAGCTAATGAAAAACTGTTTTTT. Protein sequence: CASLPGTANEKLFF. The whole variable domain, remainder taken from reference TRBV28 and TRBJ1-4, is DVKVTQSSRYLVKRTGEKVFLECVQDMDHENMFWYRQDPGLGLRLIYFSYDVKMKEKGDIPEGYSVSREKKERFSLILESASTNQTSMYLCASLPGTANEKLFFGSGTQLSVL.

This clonotype was recorded only once. The rearrangement links TRBV14 to TRBJ2-4; D perhaps matches TRBD2 (5 bases). Judging by the DNA end, TRBJ2-5 fits better; the J call may be wrong. Germline V CDR1 and CDR2: SGHDN, FVKESK. The CDR3 covers 13 residues. This CDR3 reads CASSQNSGETQYF. As DNA, the CDR3 is TGTGCCAGCAGCCAAAACAGCGGCGAGACCCAGTACTTC.

This clonotype appeared many times. V and J are TRBV24-1 and TRBJ2-1; tentatively, D is TRBD1 (6 bases). The CDR3 has 15 residues. CDR1 is KGHDR and CDR2 is SFDVKD in the germline V gene. V lost 7 bases and J 9 bases, leaving 21 bases between the germline ends. The CDR3 protein is CATREGTSGPSEQFF. The CDR3 bases are TGTGCCACCAGAGAAGGGACAAGTGGACCGAGTGAGCAGTTCTTC.

The V gene is TRBV11-2, the J gene TRBJ1-2, with D possibly TRBD1 on 6 matching bases. CDR3 length equals 14 residues. V dropped 0 bases and J dropped 4 bases, with 9 bases sitting between them. Germline values: CDR1 SGHAT, CDR2 FQNNGV. In DNA form, the CDR3 reads TGTGCCAGCAGCTTAGACTCAGGGGTCTATGGCTACACCTTC. Translated, it gives CASSLDSGVYGYTF.

This clonotype was seen a handful of times. The V and J genes are TRBV6-5 and TRBJ1-1, with D maybe TRBD1 (6 bases). Germline V gives CDR1 MNHEY, CDR2 SVGAGI. Trimming pared 7 bases from V and 5 bases from J, leaving 20 bases between. CDR3 length: 15 residues. Here the CDR3 reads CASNWGAGVLTEAFF. In DNA form, the CDR3 reads TGTGCCAGCAACTGGGGTGCAGGGGTGTTAACTGAAGCTTTCTTT.

This chain joins TRBV20-1 and TRBJ2-5, with TRBD2 matching 10 bases. Germline V lookup: CDR1 DFQATT, CDR2 SNEGSKA (reference sequence). This CDR3 is 16 amino acids long. Trimming at V came to 6 bases and at J to 0 bases, leaving 10 bases not matched to a gene. CDR3 nucleotide sequence: TGCAGTGCCTACGGACTAGCGGAACCGAACCAAGAGACCCAGTACTTC. Translating it yields CSAYGLAEPNQETQYF.

This clonotype was recorded many times. The chain links TRBV29-1 to TRBJ2-7; no reliable D call. The V end lost 4 bases, the J end lost 2 bases, and 12 bases lay between the germline ends. The CDR3 sequence is 13 residues long. Germline loops: CDR1 SQVTM, CDR2 ANQGSEA. CDR3 nucleotide sequence: TGCAGCGTTGCGGTCAGCAGACCCTACGAGCAGTACTTC. Translation: CSVAVSRPYEQYF.

This clonotype was counted ten times or more. The chain combines TRBV20-1 with TRBJ2-5, with 9 bases fitting TRBD2. V was pared by 8 bases and J by 5 bases, with 15 bases of the junction left unmatched. Looked up from germline, CDR1 is DFQATT and CDR2 is SNEGSKA (reference sequence). This CDR3 has 15 amino acids. CDR3 sequence reads: CSLDVIAGVGETQYF. For the CDR3, the DNA is TGCAGTCTGGACGTAATAGCGGGAGTGGGGGAGACCCAGTACTTC.

The chain is built from TRBV6-1 and TRBJ2-3, with TRBD2 matching 8 bases. Looked up from germline, CDR1 is MNHNS and CDR2 is SASEGT. CDR3 size: 17 residues. V was clipped by 6 bases and J by 2 bases; unmatched bases: 13. The CDR3 DNA reads TGTGCCAGCAGCTTCCCCCTACTAGCGGAGAACACAGATACGCAGTATTTT. Protein sequence: CASSFPLLAENTDTQYF.

CDR3 loop: CASSYGQVMNTEAFF. CDR3 DNA: TGTGCCAGCAGCTACGGACAGGTCATGAACACTGAAGCTTTCTTT. The rearrangement joins TRBV5-6 to TRBJ1-1; the match to TRBD1 covers 7 bases. V dropped 3 bases and J dropped 0; count of bases not matched to a gene: 5. This CDR3 has 15 amino acids. Germline values: CDR1 SGHDT, CDR2 YYEEEE.

The table lists this clonotype with a count of one. The chain couples TRBV20-1 to TRBJ2-2; 8 bases are shared with TRBD1. Germline CDR1 DFQATT, CDR2 SNEGSKA (reference sequence). The length of the CDR3 is 15 residues. V was pared by 3 bases and J by 3 bases, with 6 bases of the junction left unmatched. The CDR3 loop is CSASGQGAYTGELFF. DNA for the CDR3: TGCAGTGCTAGCGGGCAGGGGGCCTACACCGGGGAGCTGTTTTTT.

Concerning this clonotype: Sequence at one end of the junction differs from germline and may be a read error. The chain combines TRBV24-1 with TRBJ2-7, with TRBD1 matching over 7 bases. The length of the CDR3 is 15 residues. Germline CDR1 and CDR2: KGHDR and SFDVKD. The CDR3 nucleotides read TGTGCCACCGGTGATTCTCTCCAGGGGGTCGGCGAGCAGTACTTC. Translated, it gives CATGDSLQGVGEQYF.

The rearrangement links TRBV28 to TRBJ2-1; TRBD1 might be the D (6 bases). The V gene lost 6 bases and the J gene lost 3 bases, with 12 bases spanning the gap. The CDR3 totals 14 residues. Germline V gives CDR1 MDHEN, CDR2 SYDVKM. CDR3 DNA: TGTGCCAGCAGCGTACAGGGCATCTACAATGAGCAGTTCTTC. Translation: CASSVQGIYNEQFF.

The genes are TRBV28 and TRBJ1-1; no reliable D call. The V end was cut by 3 bases, the J end by 8 bases, with 7 bases between. Germline CDR1 reads MDHEN; CDR2 reads SYDVKM. The CDR3 has 11 amino acids. The CDR3 DNA sequence: TGTGCCAGCAGTTTCTCGGAGGAAGCTTTCTTT. Translation: CASSFSEEAFF.

The rearrangement uses TRBV20-1 and TRBJ1-3, with 10 bases that match TRBD1. Trimming took 6 bases from V and 5 from J; bases not matched to a gene: 4. The V gene's germline CDR1 is DFQATT and CDR2 SNEGSKA (reference sequence). The length of the CDR3 is 13 residues. The CDR3 sequence: CSARQGARNTIYF. CDR3 nucleotides: TGCAGTGCGAGACAGGGGGCGAGAAACACCATATATTTT.

The chain joins TRBV5-1 to TRBJ2-5; 8 bases fit TRBD1. Germline V lookup: CDR1 SGHRS, CDR2 YFSETQ. V lost 4 bases to trimming and J lost 4 bases; unmatched junction nucleotides: 12. There are 16 residues in the CDR3. The CDR3 sequence is CASSGGSGQGGETQYF. The CDR3 nucleotides read TGCGCCAGCAGCGGGGGGTCAGGACAGGGAGGAGAGACCCAGTACTTC.

This clonotype was seen a few times. The chain carries TRBV6-2 or TRBV6-3 and TRBJ2-5; 7 nucleotides agree with TRBD1. The germline V gene encodes CDR1 MNHEY and CDR2 SVGEGT. The CDR3 has 14 amino acids. J gave up 4 bases and V 4 bases, and 6 bases lay outside the gene matches. The CDR3 bases are TGTGCCAGCAGTTCGGACAGGTTAAGAGAGACCCAGTACTTC. This encodes CASSSDRLRETQYF.

This clonotype has just a few counts. CDR3 bases: TGTGCCAGCAGCTCATATATTACAAACACTGAAGCTTTCTTT. It specifies CASSSYITNTEAFF. V gene TRBV7-2 combines with J gene TRBJ1-1; D is ambiguous. The CDR3 has 14 residues. Per the germline V gene, CDR1 is SGHTA and CDR2 is FQGNSA. V was shortened by 4 bases and J by 2 bases, with 11 bases between the two germline ends.

A few counts support this clonotype. The rearrangement uses TRBV4-1 and TRBJ2-6; a weak D match, TRBD1 (6 bases). Germline-derived CDR1 and CDR2 are MGHRA and YSYEKL. V was clipped by 4 bases and J by 2 bases, with 24 bases between them. The CDR3 sequence is 20 residues long. The CDR3 nucleotides are TGCGCCAGCAGCCTTAGATCAACAGGGTACACGTCGACTGGGGCCAACGTCCTGACTTTC. Its protein product is CASSLRSTGYTSTGANVLTF.

V is TRBV29-1 and J is TRBJ2-1, with a weak D call TRBD1 (7 bases). The V end was cut by 7 bases, the J end by 9 bases, with 22 bases between. Per germline, CDR1 SQVTM and CDR2 ANQGSEA. This CDR3 has 14 residues. The CDR3 DNA reads TGCAGCGCCTATGACAGGGAGGTATCCAGTGAGCAGTTCTTC. This sequence encodes CSAYDREVSSEQFF.

This clonotype has ten or more counts. The rearrangement joins TRBV7-2 to TRBJ2-7; TRBD1 agrees at 11 bases. The CDR3 loop spans 15 amino acids. The V segment lost 5 bases and the J segment 2 bases; nucleotides outside the gene matches: 5. Per germline, CDR1 SGHTA and CDR2 FQGNSA. The CDR3 DNA reads TGTGCCAGCAGCGCGACGGGACAGGGGGCCTACGAGCAGTACTTC. Protein product: CASSATGQGAYEQYF.

V gene TRBV5-5 combines with J gene TRBJ2-1; D uncertain. The CDR3 sequence is 14 residues long. V was pared by 2 bases and J by 13 bases, with 19 bases between. CDR1 is SGHKS, CDR2 YYEKEE, per germline (reference sequence). The CDR3 nucleotides are TGTGCCAGCAGCTTAGGGTACCAAGAGTCGACCCAGTTCTTC. Translating it yields CASSLGYQESTQFF.

The chain couples TRBV12-3 or TRBV12-4 to TRBJ2-1; TRBD2 aligns across 9 bases. V shed 5 bases and J 3 bases; nucleotides not matched to a gene: 8. This CDR3 region has 16 residues. The CDR3 is CASSPFRGGDYNEQFF. The CDR3 nucleotides are TGTGCCAGCAGTCCCTTCCGCGGGGGGGACTACAATGAGCAGTTCTTC.

The gene calls are TRBV20-1 and TRBJ1-4, with 8 bases lining up with TRBD1. J was trimmed by 8 bases and V by 3 bases; bases with no gene match: 2. CDR1 is DFQATT and CDR2 is SNEGSKA in the germline V gene (reference sequence). This CDR3 contains 12 residues. In DNA form, the CDR3 reads TGCAGTGCTAGTGACAGGGGCGAAAAACTGTTTTTT. Protein: CSASDRGEKLFF.

This sequence joins TRBV29-1 and TRBJ1-2; D unresolved. V shed 5 bases and J shed 4 bases, with 11 bases lying between them. The CDR3 covers 12 residues. Per the germline V gene, CDR1 is SQVTM and CDR2 is ANQGSEA. The CDR3 region has the DNA TGCAGCGTTAGGCAACAGCCCTATGGCTACACCTTC. It codes for CSVRQQPYGYTF.

This clonotype turned up a few times. CDR3 sequence reads: CAGTPSGQQYNEQFF. In DNA form, the CDR3 reads TGTGCCGGCACCCCTAGCGGGCAGCAGTACAATGAGCAGTTCTTC. The chain joins TRBV7-2 to TRBJ2-1; 8 nucleotides align to TRBD2. The CDR3 spans 15 residues. J gave up 4 bases and V 11 bases, and 13 bases lay outside the gene matches. Germline CDR1 is SGHTA and CDR2 is FQGNSA.